Below, 28 T cell receptor beta chains from the same sample are listed, as sequenced in a study of CD8 T cells in ankylosing spondylitis. One entry per CDR3 protein, called by TCRdb with MiXCR from the 5' RACE reads. The table records 150,000 to 200,000 distinct CDR3 sequences, about a sixth of them present only once. The sample consisted of blood, either unsorted or a sorted T cell fraction (not recorded which). The receptors were sampled from a male donor with ankylosing spondylitis or in good health (not recorded which).

V and J are TRBV28 and TRBJ2-2, with D possibly matching TRBD1 (6 bases). V dropped 5 bases and J dropped 4 bases, with 14 bases sitting between them. Germline V gives CDR1 MDHEN, CDR2 SYDVKM. The CDR3 length is 15 residues. CDR3 region: CASSSLGASTGELFF. The CDR3 region has the DNA TGTGCCAGCAGTAGCTTGGGGGCCTCCACCGGGGAGCTGTTTTTT. The full variable domain, with the rest looked up from reference TRBV28 and TRBJ2-2, is DVKVTQSSRYLVKRTGEKVFLECVQDMDHENMFWYRQDPGLGLRLIYFSYDVKMKEKGDIPEGYSVSREKKERFSLILESASTNQTSMYLCASSSLGASTGELFFGEGSRLTVL.

The rearrangement joins TRBV6-5 to TRBJ2-3, with D possibly being TRBD1 (5 bases). The germline V gene has CDR1 MNHEY and CDR2 SVGAGI. CDR3 length equals 16 residues. The V gene lost 7 bases and the J gene lost 1 base, with 18 bases spanning the gap. CDR3 sequence reads: CASKGRARPGTDTQYF. The CDR3 DNA reads TGTGCCAGCAAGGGCAGGGCGAGGCCTGGCACAGATACGCAGTATTTT.

This clonotype was recorded many times. V gene TRBV28 combines with J gene TRBJ2-3, with 9 bases aligning to TRBD2. With V trimmed by 3 bases and J by 0 bases, 7 bases remained unmatched. The germline V gene encodes CDR1 MDHEN and CDR2 SYDVKM. The CDR3 runs to 17 residues. The CDR3: CASSFILAGSSTDTQYF. CDR3 DNA: TGTGCCAGCAGTTTCATTCTAGCGGGGTCTAGCACAGATACGCAGTATTTT. Filled out from reference TRBV28 and TRBJ2-3, the complete variable domain reads DVKVTQSSRYLVKRTGEKVFLECVQDMDHENMFWYRQDPGLGLRLIYFSYDVKMKEKGDIPEGYSVSREKKERFSLILESASTNQTSMYLCASSFILAGSSTDTQYFGPGTRLTVL.

In its sample, this clonotype was seen many times. CDR3 residues: CAGLSGGGTGELFF. CDR3 nucleotides: TGTGCCGGACTGTCTGGAGGCGGTACCGGGGAGCTGTTTTTT. The gene calls are TRBV6-1 and TRBJ2-2; D is perhaps TRBD2 (5 bases). CDR1 and CDR2 from the germline V gene are MNHNS and SASEGT. Trimming removed 11 bases at V and 5 bases at J, with 18 bases between. The CDR3 has 14 amino acids.

A few counts support this clonotype. V gene TRBV19 combines with J gene TRBJ2-1; 8 bases fit TRBD2. The V and J ends lost 4 bases and 9 bases, in that order; junction bases with no gene match: 5. CDR1 is LNHDA and CDR2 is SQIVND in the germline V gene (reference sequence). This CDR3 is 13 amino acids long. The CDR3 coding sequence is TGTGCCAGTAGTAGGACTAGCCAGGGTGAGCAGTTCTTC. It codes for CASSRTSQGEQFF.

In its sample, this clonotype was seen many times. This chain links TRBV11-2 with TRBJ2-1; D perhaps matches TRBD1 (5 bases). Germline CDR1 SGHAT, CDR2 FQNNGV. The germline V and J ends were trimmed by 1 base and 6 bases, with 13 bases remaining between them. This CDR3 is built from 15 residues. The CDR3 bases are TGTGCCAGCAGCTTAGGGACAAGCCTCGTCAATGAGCAGTTCTTC. This codes for CASSLGTSLVNEQFF.

This clonotype was detected ten times or more. The chain couples TRBV6-1 to TRBJ1-5, with no clear D. There are 13 residues in the CDR3. CDR1 and CDR2 from the germline V gene are MNHNS and SASEGT. The V end was cut by 6 bases, the J end by 0 bases, with 6 bases between. The CDR3 protein is CASSAYSNQPQHF. CDR3 sequence (DNA): TGTGCCAGCAGCGCTTATAGCAATCAGCCCCAGCATTTT.

This clonotype was picked up many times. CDR3 coding DNA: TGTGCCAGCAGGGTGGCGGGAGTCCACTATGAGCAGTTCTTC. Residues: CASRVAGVHYEQFF. J is TRBJ2-1 and V is TRBV12-3 or TRBV12-4, with 7 bases fitting TRBD2. V shed 6 bases and J 8 bases; nucleotides not matched to a gene: 10. The CDR3 contains 14 residues.

The table lists this clonotype with many counts. The V and J genes are TRBV6-5 and TRBJ2-5; D is perhaps TRBD1 (5 bases). This CDR3 is 17 amino acids long. Trimming shortened V by 7 bases and J by 2 bases, and 23 bases separated the two germline ends. Germline CDR1 is MNHEY and CDR2 is SVGAGI. The CDR3 region is CASNQPPVARVQETQYF. In nucleotides, the CDR3 is TGTGCCAGCAACCAGCCCCCGGTCGCCAGGGTACAAGAGACCCAGTACTTC.

This clonotype was observed at least ten times. The chain joins TRBV12-3 or TRBV12-4 to TRBJ2-2; D remains unclear. This CDR3 contains 14 residues. The V gene lost 1 base and the J gene lost 7 bases, with 10 bases spanning the gap. The CDR3 sequence is CASSLGQSFGELFF. CDR3 DNA: TGTGCCAGCAGTTTAGGGCAATCTTTCGGGGAGCTGTTTTTT.

This clonotype showed up many times. The gene calls are TRBV6-4 and TRBJ1-2; no clear D gene. The germline V gene has CDR1 MRHNA and CDR2 SNTAGT. With 5 bases removed from V and 4 bases from J, the gap between germline ends came to 11 bases. The CDR3 sequence is 13 residues long. This chain's CDR3 is CASSITSPYGYTF. CDR3 DNA sequence: TGTGCCAGCAGTATCACCTCCCCCTATGGCTACACCTTC.

This sequence joins TRBV28 and TRBJ2-3, with 10 bases fitting TRBD2. This CDR3 has 17 amino acids. The junction had 5 bases not matched to a gene; V was cut back by 0 bases and J by 2 bases. Germline-derived CDR1 and CDR2 are MDHEN and SYDVKM. The CDR3 bases are TGTGCCAGCAGTTTATGGGCTAGCGGGAGTATCACAGATACGCAGTATTTT. This encodes CASSLWASGSITDTQYF. The full variable domain, completed using reference TRBV28 and TRBJ2-3, is DVKVTQSSRYLVKRTGEKVFLECVQDMDHENMFWYRQDPGLGLRLIYFSYDVKMKEKGDIPEGYSVSREKKERFSLILESASTNQTSMYLCASSLWASGSITDTQYFGPGTRLTVL.

The genes are TRBV29-1 and TRBJ2-7; 10 positions match TRBD2. J lost 3 bases, V lost 5 bases, and 7 bases had no gene match. Germline V gene data show CDR1 as SQVTM and CDR2 as ANQGSEA. The CDR3 sequence is 14 residues long. CDR3 loop: CSVYSASGSYEQYF. The DNA of the CDR3 is TGCAGCGTTTATAGCGCTAGCGGGAGCTACGAGCAGTACTTC.

The V call is TRBV29-1, the J call TRBJ2-1; D perhaps matches TRBD1 (5 bases). The CDR3 has 13 residues. The V end was cut by 4 bases, the J end by 2 bases, with 9 bases between. Germline V gene sequence: CDR1 SQVTM, CDR2 ANQGSEA. The CDR3 DNA sequence: TGCAGCGTTGTCAGGGTTGCCTACAATGAGCAGTTCTTC. Translated, it gives CSVVRVAYNEQFF.

The sample holds many counts of this clonotype. The J gene is TRBJ2-2, the V gene TRBV20-1; 7 bases agree with TRBD2. CDR1 and CDR2 (germline): DFQATT, SNEGSKA (reference sequence). The CDR3 has 15 residues. The V gene end was trimmed by 3 bases and the J gene end by 8 bases; junction bases not matched to a gene: 12. This CDR3 reads CSASPGSSGRGELFF. The CDR3 bases are TGCAGTGCTAGTCCCGGGAGCTCCGGGAGGGGGGAGCTGTTTTTT.

This clonotype has a count of ten or more. The chain has TRBV19 and TRBJ2-1; perhaps TRBD2 as D (5 bases). Germline V CDR1 and CDR2: LNHDA, SQIVND (reference sequence). This CDR3 spans 13 amino acids. Deletions cut 0 bases from V and 15 bases from J, with 15 bases between. CDR3 coding DNA: TGTGCCAGTAGTATAGATTTGAGGGCCCCACGGTTCTTC. This encodes CASSIDLRAPRFF. Filled out from reference TRBV19 and TRBJ2-1, the complete variable domain reads DGGITQSPKYLFRKEGQNVTLSCEQNLNHDAMYWYRQDPGQGLRLIYYSQIVNDFQKGDIAEGYSVSREKKESFPLTVTSAQKNPTAFYLCASSIDLRAPRFFGPGTRLTVL.

The V gene is TRBV5-4, the J gene TRBJ2-3; tentative D call: TRBD2 (5 bases). Trimming shortened V by 3 bases and J by 0 bases, and 23 bases separated the two germline ends. The CDR3 loop spans 19 amino acids. Germline V gene data show CDR1 as SGHNT and CDR2 as YYREEE (reference sequence). The DNA of the CDR3 is TGTGCCAGCAGCTCGTTGCGGCCGTCTAGCCCTAAAAGCACAGATACGCAGTATTTT. Protein sequence: CASSSLRPSSPKSTDTQYF.

The rearrangement links TRBV5-1 to TRBJ2-6; D is possibly TRBD1 (5 bases). The CDR3 runs to 19 residues. V was cut by 3 bases and J by 2 bases, with 21 bases left in between. Germline V lookup: CDR1 SGHRS, CDR2 YFSETQ. The CDR3 region has the DNA TGCGCCAGCAGCTGGAGTGGCACAGGAAGTGTAGCTGGGGCCAACGTCCTGACTTTC. This codes for CASSWSGTGSVAGANVLTF.

This clonotype showed up just a few times. This chain links TRBV10-3 with TRBJ1-5; 8 bases align to TRBD1. Germline CDR1 and CDR2: ENHRY and SYGVKD. The junction had 8 bases not matched to a gene; V was cut back by 10 bases and J by 0 bases. There are 15 residues in the CDR3. CDR3 amino acids: CATKKGQDSNQPQHF. DNA for the CDR3: TGTGCCACGAAGAAGGGACAGGATAGCAATCAGCCCCAGCATTTT.

A word on this clonotype: At one boundary the junction diverges from the germline segment, which might be a read error. The CDR3 sequence: CASILEDGSNQPQHF. The CDR3 nucleotides are TGCGCCAGCATCTTGGAGGACGGGAGCAATCAGCCCCAGCATTTT. The chain uses TRBV5-1 and TRBJ1-5; D is uncertain. Germline V gene data show CDR1 as SGHRS and CDR2 as YFSETQ. CDR3 length: 15 residues.

This clonotype has a handful of counts. This chain connects TRBV10-3 to TRBJ1-5; TRBD1 matches 7 bases. The trim removed 2 bases at V and 3 bases at J, leaving 7 bases unmatched. CDR1 and CDR2 from the germline V gene are ENHRY and SYGVKD. This CDR3 spans 16 amino acids. The CDR3 spells CAISERGGGDNQPQHF. The CDR3, as DNA: TGTGCCATCAGTGAGAGGGGAGGGGGCGACAATCAGCCCCAGCATTTT.

As DNA, the CDR3 is TGTGCCAGCAGTTCGACTAGCGGGAGCGCCGAGCAGTACTTC. Translated: CASSSTSGSAEQYF. The chain has TRBV6-5 and TRBJ2-7; 12 nucleotides line up with TRBD2. Germline-derived CDR1 and CDR2 are MNHEY and SVGAGI. The V segment lost 4 bases and the J segment 6 bases; nucleotides outside the gene matches: 4. There are 14 residues in the CDR3.

This clonotype has ten or more counts. The chain combines TRBV29-1 with TRBJ1-2; weak D call: TRBD1 (6 bases). The V end lost 0 bases, the J end lost 4 bases, and 9 bases lay between the germline ends. The V gene's germline CDR1 is SQVTM and CDR2 ANQGSEA. This CDR3 is 13 amino acids long. The CDR3 nucleotides are TGCAGCGTTGAAGAGCAGGACAGCTATGGCTACACCTTC. Its translation: CSVEEQDSYGYTF.

This clonotype was detected many times. This chain joins TRBV18 and TRBJ2-5; D uncertain. This CDR3 comprises 13 residues. V dropped 2 bases and J dropped 4 bases, with 8 bases sitting between them. In germline, CDR1 is KGHSH, CDR2 LQKENI. The CDR3 here is CASSPASRETQYF. The CDR3 DNA follows: TGTGCCAGCTCACCAGCCAGCAGAGAGACCCAGTACTTC.

This clonotype was counted only a few times. This may arise from a read error, as a much more abundant clone is one base away. The V and J genes are TRBV24-1 and TRBJ2-3, with 9 nucleotides matching TRBD1. Germline values: CDR1 KGHDR, CDR2 SFDVKD. The CDR3 consists of 14 residues. Unmatched junction bases numbered 5, after V lost 5 bases and J lost 6 bases. Here the CDR3 DNA reads TGTGCCACCAGTGGCCCAGGACAGGGGGATACGCAGTATTTT. This codes for CATSGPGQGDTQYF.

This clonotype has at least ten counts. The genes are TRBV12-3 or TRBV12-4 and TRBJ2-1; D may be TRBD1 (5 bases). V was shortened by 5 bases and J by 10 bases, with 9 bases between the two germline ends. The CDR3 has 11 residues. CDR3 coding DNA: TGTGCCAGCAGTCCAGGACAAGAGCAGTTCTTC. The encoded protein is CASSPGQEQFF.

Many counts were recorded for this clonotype. The V and J genes are TRBV5-1 and TRBJ2-1; 8 nucleotides line up with TRBD1. Germline V CDR1 and CDR2: SGHRS, YFSETQ. The CDR3 runs to 16 residues. J was trimmed by 0 bases and V by 2 bases; bases with no gene match: 4. The CDR3 DNA reads as TGCGCCAGCAGCTTAACCGGGACAGGCTCCTACAATGAGCAGTTCTTC. Protein sequence: CASSLTGTGSYNEQFF.

This clonotype turned up a few times. This chain joins TRBV7-9 and TRBJ2-2; D not certain. Germline CDR1 SEHNR, CDR2 FQNEAQ (reference sequence). This CDR3 contains 12 residues. Trimming stripped 5 bases from V and 9 bases from J, with 10 bases between. CDR3 DNA sequence: TGTGCCAGCAGCACCGGCCTCTGGGAGCTGTTTTTT. It specifies CASSTGLWELFF.